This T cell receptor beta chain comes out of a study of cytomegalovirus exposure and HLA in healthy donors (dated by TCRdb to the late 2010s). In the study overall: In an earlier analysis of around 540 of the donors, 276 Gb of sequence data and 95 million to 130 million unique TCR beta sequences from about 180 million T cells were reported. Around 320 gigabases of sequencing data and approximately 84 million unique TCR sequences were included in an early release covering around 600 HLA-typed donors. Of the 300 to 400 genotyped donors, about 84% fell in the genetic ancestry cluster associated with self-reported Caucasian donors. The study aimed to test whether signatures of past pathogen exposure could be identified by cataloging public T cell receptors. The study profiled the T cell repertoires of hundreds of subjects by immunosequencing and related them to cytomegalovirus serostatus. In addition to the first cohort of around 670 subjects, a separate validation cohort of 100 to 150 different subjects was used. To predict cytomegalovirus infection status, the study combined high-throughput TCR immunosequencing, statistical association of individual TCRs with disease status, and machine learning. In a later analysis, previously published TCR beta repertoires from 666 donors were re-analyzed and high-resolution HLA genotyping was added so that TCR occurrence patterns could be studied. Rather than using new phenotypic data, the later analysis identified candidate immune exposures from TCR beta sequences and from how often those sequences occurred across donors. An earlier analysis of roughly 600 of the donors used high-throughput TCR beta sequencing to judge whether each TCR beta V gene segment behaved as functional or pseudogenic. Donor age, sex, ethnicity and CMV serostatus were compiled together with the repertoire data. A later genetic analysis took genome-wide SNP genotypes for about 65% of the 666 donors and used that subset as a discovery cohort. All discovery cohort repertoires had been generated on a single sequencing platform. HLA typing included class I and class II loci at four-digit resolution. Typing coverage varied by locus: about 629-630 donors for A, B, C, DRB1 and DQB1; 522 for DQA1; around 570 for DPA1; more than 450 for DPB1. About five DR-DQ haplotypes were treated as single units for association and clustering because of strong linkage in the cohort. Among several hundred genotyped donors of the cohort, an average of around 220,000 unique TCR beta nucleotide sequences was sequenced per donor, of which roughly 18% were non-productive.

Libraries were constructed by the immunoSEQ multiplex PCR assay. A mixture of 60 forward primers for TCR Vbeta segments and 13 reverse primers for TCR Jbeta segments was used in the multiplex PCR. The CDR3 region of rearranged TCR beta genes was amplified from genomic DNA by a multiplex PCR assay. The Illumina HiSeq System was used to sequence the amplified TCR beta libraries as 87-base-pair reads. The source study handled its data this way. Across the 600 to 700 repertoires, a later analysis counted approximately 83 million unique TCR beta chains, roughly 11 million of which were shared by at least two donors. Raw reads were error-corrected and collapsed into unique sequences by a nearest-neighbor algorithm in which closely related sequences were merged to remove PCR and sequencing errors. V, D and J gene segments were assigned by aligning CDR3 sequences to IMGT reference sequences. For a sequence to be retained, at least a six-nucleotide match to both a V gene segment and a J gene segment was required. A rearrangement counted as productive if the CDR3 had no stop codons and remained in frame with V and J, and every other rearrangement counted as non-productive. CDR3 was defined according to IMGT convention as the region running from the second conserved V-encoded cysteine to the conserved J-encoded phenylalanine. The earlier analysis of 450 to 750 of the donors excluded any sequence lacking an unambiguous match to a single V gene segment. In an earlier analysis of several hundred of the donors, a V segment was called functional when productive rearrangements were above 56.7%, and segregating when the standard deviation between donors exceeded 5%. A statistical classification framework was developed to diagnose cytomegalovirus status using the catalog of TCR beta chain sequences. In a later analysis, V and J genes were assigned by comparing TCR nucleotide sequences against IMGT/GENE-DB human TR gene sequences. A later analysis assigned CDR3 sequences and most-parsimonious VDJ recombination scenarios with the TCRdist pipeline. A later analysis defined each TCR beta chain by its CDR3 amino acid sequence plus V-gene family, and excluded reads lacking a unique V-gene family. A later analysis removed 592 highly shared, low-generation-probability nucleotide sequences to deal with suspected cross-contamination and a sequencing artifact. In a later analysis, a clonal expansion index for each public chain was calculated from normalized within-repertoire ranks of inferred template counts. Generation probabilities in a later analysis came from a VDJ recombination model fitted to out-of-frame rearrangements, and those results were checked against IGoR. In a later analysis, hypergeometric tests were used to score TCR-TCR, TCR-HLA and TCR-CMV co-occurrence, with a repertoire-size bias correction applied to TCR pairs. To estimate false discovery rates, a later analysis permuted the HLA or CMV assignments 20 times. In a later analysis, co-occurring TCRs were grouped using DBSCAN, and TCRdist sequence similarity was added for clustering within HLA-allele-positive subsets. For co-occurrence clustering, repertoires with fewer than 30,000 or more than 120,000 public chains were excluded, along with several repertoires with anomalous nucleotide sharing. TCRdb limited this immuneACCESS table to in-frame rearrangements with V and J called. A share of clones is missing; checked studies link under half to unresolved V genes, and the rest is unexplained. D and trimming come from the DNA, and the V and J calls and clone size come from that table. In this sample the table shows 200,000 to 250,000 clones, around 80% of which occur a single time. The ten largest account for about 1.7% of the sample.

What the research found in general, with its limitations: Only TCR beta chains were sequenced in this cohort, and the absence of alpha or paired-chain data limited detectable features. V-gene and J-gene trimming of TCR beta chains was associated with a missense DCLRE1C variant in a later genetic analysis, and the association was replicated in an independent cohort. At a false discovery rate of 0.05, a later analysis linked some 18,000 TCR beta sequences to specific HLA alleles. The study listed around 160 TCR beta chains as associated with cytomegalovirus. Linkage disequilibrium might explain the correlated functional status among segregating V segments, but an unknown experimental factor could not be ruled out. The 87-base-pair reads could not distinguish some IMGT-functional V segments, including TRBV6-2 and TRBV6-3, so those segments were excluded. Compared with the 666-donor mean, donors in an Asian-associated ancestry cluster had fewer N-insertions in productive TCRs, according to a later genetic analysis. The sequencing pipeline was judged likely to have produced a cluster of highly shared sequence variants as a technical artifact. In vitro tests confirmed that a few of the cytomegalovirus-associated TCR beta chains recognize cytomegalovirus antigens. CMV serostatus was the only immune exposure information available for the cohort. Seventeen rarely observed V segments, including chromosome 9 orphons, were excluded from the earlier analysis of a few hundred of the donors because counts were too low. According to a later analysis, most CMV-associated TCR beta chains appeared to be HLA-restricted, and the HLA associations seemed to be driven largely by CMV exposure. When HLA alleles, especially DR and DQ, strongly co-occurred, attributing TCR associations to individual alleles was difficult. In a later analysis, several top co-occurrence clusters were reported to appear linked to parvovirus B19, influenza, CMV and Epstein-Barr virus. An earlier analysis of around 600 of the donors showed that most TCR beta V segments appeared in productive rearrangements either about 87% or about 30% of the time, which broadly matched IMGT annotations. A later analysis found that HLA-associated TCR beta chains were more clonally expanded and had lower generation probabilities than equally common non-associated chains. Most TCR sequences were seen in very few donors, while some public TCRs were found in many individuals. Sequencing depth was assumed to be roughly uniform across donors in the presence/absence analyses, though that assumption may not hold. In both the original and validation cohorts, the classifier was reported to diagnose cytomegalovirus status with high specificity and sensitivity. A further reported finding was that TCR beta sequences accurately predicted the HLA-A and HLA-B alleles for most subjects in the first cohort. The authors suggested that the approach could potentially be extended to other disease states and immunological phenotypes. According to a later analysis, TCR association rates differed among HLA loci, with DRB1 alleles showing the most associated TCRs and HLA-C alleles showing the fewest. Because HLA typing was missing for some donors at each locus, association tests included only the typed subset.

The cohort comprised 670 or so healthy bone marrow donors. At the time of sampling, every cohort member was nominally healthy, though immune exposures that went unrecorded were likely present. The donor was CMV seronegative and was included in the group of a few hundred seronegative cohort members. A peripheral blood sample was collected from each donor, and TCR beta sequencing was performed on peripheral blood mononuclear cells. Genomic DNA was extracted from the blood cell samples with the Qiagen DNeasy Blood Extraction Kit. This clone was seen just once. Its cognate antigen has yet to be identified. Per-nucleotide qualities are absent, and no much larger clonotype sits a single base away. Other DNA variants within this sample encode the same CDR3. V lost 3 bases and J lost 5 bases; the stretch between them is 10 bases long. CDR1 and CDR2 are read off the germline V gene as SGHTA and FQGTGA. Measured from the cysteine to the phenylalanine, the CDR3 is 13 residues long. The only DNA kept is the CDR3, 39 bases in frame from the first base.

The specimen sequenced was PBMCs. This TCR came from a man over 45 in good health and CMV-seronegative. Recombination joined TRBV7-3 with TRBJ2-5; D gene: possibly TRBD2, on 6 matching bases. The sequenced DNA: TGTGCCAGCAGCTTGAGACGGGGGGAGACCCAGTACTTC. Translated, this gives CASSLRRGETQYF.